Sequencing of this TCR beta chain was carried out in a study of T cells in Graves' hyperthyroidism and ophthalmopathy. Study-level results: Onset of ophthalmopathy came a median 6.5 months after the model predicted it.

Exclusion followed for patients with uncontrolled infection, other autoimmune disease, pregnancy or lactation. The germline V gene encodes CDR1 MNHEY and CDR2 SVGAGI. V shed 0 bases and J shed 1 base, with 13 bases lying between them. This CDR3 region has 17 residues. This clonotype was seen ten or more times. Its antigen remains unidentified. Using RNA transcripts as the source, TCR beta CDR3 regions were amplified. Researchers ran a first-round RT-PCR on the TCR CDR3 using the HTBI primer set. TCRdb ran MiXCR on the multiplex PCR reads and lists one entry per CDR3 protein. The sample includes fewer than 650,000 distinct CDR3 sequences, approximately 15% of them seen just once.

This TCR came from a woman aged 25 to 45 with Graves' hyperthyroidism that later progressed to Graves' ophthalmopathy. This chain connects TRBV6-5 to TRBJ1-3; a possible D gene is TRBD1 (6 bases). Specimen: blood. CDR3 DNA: TGTGCCAGCAGTTACTCGAGTATGGGGGCTTCTGGAAACACCATATATTTT. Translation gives CASSYSSMGASGNTIYF.